Below, one TCR beta chain is given with its context. No antigen is known for it. Looked up from germline, CDR1 is SGDLS and CDR2 is YYNGEE. The CDR3 has 16 amino acids. V lost 3 bases and J lost 2, with 16 bases in between. Data came from immunoSEQ multiplex PCR; TCRdb stores just in-frame clones and leaves some out. The sample holds around 140,000 clones, roughly nine tenths seen once. The sample is drawn from a study of T cell responses to AZD1222 COVID-19 vaccine. Study-level findings and limits: The study sampled repertoires only after the peak T cell response. The donors showed a predominance of white British ancestry and of females, with possible underestimation of clonal diversity. Nearly half of spike-specific TCRs reportedly target unmutated variant regions.

Material: peripheral blood, obtained on day 0 of AZD1222 vaccination. The TCR originated in an adult in good health. The rearrangement links TRBV9 to TRBJ2-3, with D possibly being TRBD2 (5 bases). CDR3 bases: TGTGCCAGCAGCGCAGTCCTTAGACTAAACACAGATACGCAGTATTTT. This sequence encodes CASSAVLRLNTDTQYF. The whole variable domain, filled in from reference TRBV9 and TRBJ2-3, reads DSGVTQTPKHLITATGQRVTLRCSPRSGDLSVYWYQQSLDQGLQFLIQYYNGEERAKGNILERFSAQQFPDLHSELNLSSLELGDSALYFCASSAVLRLNTDTQYFGPGTRLTVL.